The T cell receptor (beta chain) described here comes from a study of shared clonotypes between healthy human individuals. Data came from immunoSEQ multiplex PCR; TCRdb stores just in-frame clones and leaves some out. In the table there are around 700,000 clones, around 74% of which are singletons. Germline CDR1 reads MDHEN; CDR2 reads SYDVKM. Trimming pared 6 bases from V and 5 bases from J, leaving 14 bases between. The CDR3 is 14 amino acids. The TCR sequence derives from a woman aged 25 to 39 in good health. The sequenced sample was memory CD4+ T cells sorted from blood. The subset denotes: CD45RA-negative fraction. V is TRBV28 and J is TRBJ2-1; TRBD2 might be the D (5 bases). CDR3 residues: CASSEPTGNNEQFF. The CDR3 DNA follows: TGTGCCAGCAGCGAACCAACCGGGAACAATGAGCAGTTCTTC.